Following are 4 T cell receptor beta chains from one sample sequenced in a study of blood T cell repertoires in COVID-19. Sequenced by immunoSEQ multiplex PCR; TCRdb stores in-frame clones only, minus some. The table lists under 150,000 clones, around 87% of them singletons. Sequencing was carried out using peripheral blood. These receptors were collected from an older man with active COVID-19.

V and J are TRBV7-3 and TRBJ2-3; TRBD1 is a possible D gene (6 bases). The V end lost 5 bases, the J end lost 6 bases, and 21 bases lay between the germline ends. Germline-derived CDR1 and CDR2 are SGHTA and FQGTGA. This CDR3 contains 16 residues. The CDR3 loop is CASSPRADRKSDTQYF. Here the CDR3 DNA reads TGTGCCAGCAGCCCTAGGGCCGACAGGAAGTCTGATACGCAGTATTTT. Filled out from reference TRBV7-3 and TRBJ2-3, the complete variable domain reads GAGVSQTPSNKVTEKGKYVELRCDPISGHTALYWYRQSLGQGPEFLIYFQGTGAADDSGLPNDRFFAVRPEGSVSTLKIQRTERGDSAVYLCASSPRADRKSDTQYFGPGTRLTVL.

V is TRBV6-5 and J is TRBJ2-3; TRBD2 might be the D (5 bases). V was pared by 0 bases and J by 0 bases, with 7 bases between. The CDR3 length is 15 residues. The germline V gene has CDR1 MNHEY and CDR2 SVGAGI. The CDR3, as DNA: TGTGCCAGCAGTTACTCCGGGGTTAGCACAGATACGCAGTATTTT. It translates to CASSYSGVSTDTQYF.

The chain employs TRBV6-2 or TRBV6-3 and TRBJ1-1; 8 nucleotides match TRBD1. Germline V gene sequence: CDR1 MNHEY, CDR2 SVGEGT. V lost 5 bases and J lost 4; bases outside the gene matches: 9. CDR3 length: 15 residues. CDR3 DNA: TGTGCCAGCAGTAAGACAGGGGTCGGTGGCACTGAAGCTTTCTTT. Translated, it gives CASSKTGVGGTEAFF.

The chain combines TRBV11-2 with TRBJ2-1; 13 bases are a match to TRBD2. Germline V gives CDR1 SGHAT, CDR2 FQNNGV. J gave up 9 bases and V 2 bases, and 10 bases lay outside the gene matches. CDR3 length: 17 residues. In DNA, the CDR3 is TGTGCCAGCAGCTTACCCGGACTAGCGGGAGCCTTTGGTGAGCAGTTCTTC. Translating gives CASSLPGLAGAFGEQFF. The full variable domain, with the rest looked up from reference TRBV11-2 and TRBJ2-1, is EAGVAQSPRYKIIEKRQSVAFWCNPISGHATLYWYQQILGQGPKLLIQFQNNGVVDDSQLPKDRFSAERLKGVDSTLKIQPAKLEDSAVYLCASSLPGLAGAFGEQFFGPGTRLTVL.